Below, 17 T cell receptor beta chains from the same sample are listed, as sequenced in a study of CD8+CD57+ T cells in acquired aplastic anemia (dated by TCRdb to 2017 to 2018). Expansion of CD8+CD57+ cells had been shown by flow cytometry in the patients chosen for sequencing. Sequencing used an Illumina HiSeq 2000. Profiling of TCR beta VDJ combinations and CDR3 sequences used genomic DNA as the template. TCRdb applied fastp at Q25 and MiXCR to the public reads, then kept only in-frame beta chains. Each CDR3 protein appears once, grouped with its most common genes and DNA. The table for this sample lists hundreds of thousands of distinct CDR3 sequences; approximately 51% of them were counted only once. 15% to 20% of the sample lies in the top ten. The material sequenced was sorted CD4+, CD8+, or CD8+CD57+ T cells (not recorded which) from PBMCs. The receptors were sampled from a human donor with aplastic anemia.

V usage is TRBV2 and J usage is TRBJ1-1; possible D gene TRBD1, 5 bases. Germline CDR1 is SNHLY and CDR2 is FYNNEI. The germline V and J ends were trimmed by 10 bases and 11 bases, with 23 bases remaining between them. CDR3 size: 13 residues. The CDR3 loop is CAISYRDAGWAFF. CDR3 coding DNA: TGTGCCATATCTTACCGGGACGCTGGTTGGGCTTTCTTT.

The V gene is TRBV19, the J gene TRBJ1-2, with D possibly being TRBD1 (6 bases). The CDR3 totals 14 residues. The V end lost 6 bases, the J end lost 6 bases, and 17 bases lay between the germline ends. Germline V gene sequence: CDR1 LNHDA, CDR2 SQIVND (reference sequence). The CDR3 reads CASSQSQGRDGYTF. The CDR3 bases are TGTGCCAGTAGCCAGTCCCAGGGGCGAGATGGCTACACCTTC.

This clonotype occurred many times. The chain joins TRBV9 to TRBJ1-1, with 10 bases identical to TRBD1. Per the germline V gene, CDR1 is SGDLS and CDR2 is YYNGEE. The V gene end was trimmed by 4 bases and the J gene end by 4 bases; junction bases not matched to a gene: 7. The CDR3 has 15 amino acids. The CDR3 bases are TGTGCCAGCAGCCCGGGACAGGGGATGAGCACTGAAGCTTTCTTT. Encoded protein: CASSPGQGMSTEAFF.

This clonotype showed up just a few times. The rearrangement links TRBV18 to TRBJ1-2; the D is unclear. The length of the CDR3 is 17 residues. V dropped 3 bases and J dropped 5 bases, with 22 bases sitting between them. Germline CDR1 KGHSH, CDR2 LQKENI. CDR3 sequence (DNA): TGTGCCAGCTCACCCCCAAGGACCACAATCCCGGCTTATGGCTACACCTTC. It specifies CASSPPRTTIPAYGYTF.

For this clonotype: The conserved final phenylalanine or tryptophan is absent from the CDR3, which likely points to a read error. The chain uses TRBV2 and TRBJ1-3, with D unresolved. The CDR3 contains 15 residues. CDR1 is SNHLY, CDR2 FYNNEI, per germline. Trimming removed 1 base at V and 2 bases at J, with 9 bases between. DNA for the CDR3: TGTGCCAGCAGTGAAGGGCAGGTTACTGGAAACACCATATATTCT. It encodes CASSEGQVTGNTIYS.

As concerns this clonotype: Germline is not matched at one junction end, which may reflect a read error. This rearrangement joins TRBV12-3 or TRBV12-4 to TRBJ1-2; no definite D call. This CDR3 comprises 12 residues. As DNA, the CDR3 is TGTGCCAGCAGTTTACCCAACTACGGCTACGCCTTC. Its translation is CASSLPNYGYAF.

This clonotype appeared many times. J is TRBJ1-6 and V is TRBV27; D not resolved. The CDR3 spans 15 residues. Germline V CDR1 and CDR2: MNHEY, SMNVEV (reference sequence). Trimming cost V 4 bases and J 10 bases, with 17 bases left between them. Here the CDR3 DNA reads TGTGCCAGCAGTTCGAGAGAGGGCTTGGGGTCACCCCTCCACTTT. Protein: CASSSREGLGSPLHF.

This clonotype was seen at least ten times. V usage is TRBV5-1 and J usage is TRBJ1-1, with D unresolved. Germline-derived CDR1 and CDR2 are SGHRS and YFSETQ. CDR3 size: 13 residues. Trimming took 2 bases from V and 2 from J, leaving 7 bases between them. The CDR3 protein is CASSFGHNTEAFF. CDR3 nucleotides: TGCGCCAGCAGCTTCGGGCATAACACTGAAGCTTTCTTT.

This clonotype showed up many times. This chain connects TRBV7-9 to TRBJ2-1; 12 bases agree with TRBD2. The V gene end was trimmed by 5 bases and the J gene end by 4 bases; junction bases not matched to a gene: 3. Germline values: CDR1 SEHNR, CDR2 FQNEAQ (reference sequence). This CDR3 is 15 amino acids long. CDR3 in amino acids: CASSTSGGTYNEQFF. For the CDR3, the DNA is TGTGCCAGCAGCACTAGCGGGGGGACTTACAATGAGCAGTTCTTC.

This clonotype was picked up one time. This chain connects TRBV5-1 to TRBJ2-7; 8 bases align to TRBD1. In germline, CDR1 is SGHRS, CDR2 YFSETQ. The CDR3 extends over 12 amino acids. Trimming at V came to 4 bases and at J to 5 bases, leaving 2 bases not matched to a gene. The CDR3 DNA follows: TGCGCCAGCAGCAAGACAGGGGACGAGCAGTACTTC. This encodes CASSKTGDEQYF.

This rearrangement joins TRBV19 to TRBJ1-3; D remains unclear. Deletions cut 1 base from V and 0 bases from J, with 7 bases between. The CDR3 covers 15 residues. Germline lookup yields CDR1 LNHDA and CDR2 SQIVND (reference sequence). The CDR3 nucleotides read TGTGCCAGTAGTATAGTAGTGAGCTCTGGAAACACCATATATTTT. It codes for CASSIVVSSGNTIYF.

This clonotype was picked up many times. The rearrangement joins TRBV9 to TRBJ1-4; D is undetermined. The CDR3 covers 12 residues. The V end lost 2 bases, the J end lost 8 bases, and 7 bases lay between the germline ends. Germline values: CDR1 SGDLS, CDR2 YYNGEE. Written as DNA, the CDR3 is TGTGCCAGCAGCGTTGCAGACGAAAAACTGTTTTTT. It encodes CASSVADEKLFF.

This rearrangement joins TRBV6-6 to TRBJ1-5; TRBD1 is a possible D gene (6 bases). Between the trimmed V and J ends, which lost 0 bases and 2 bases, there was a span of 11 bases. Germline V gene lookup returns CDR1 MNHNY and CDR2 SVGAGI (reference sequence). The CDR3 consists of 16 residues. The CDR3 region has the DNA TGTGCCAGCAGTTACTCGAGGGGGGGAGGCAATCAGCCCCAGCATTTT. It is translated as CASSYSRGGGNQPQHF.

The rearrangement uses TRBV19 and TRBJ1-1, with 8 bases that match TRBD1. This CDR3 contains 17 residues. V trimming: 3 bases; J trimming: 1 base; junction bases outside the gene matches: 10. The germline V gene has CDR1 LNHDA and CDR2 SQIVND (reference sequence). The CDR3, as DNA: TGTGCCAGTAGTATTGGCAGGGGGCCGTTTGGGAACACTGAAGCTTTCTTT. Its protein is CASSIGRGPFGNTEAFF.

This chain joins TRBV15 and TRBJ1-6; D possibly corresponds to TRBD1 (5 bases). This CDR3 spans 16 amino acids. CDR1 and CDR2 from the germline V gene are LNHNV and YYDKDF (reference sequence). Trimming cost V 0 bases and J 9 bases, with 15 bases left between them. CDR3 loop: CATSRDAGPNGSPLHF. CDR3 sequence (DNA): TGTGCCACCAGCAGAGATGCAGGGCCAAATGGTTCACCCCTCCACTTT.

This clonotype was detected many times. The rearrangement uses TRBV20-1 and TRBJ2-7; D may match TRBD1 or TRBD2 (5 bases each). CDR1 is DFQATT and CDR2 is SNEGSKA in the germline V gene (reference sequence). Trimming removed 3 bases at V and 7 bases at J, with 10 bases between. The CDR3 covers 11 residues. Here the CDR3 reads CSARRGGEQYF. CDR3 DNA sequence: TGCAGTGCTAGGAGGGGCGGTGAGCAGTACTTC.

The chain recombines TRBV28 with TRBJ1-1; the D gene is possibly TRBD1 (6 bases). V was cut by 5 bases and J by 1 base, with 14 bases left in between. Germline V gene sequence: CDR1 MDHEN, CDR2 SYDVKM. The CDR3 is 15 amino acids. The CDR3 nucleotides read TGTGCCAGCAGTACACACTCGGACAGGAACACTGAAGCTTTCTTT. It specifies CASSTHSDRNTEAFF.